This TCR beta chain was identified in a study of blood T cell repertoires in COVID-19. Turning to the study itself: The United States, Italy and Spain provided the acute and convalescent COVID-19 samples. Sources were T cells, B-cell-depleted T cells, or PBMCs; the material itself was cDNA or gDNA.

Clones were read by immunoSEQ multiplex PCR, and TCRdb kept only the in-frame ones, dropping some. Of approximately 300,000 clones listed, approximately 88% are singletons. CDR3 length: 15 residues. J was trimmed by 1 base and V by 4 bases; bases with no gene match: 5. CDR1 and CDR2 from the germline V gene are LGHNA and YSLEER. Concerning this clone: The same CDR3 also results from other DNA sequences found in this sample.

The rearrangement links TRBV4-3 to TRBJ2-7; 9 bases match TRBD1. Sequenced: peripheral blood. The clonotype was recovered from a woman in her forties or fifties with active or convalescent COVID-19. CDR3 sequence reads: CASSRGTGTSYEQYF. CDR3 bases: TGCGCCAGCAGCCGGGGGACAGGGACTTCCTACGAGCAGTACTTC.